This TCR beta chain comes out of a study of T cells in Graves' hyperthyroidism and ophthalmopathy. This clonotype was observed a handful of times. The germline gives CDR1 MNHNS, CDR2 SASEGT. This CDR3 comprises 15 residues. Losses at the gene ends were 7 bases for V and 3 bases for J; bases not matched to a gene: 8. RNA transcripts gave rise to amplified TCR beta CDR3 regions. Primed by the HTBI set, a first-round RT-PCR was run on the TCR CDR3. TCRdb redid the calling of the multiplex PCR reads with MiXCR, one entry per CDR3 protein. The sample lists approximately 520,000 distinct CDR3 sequences; around 20% were seen once.

This clonotype was obtained from a man aged 18 to 35 with Graves' hyperthyroidism. The chain carries TRBV6-1 and TRBJ2-7, with 11 nucleotides matching TRBD1. Sequenced: blood. The CDR3 bases are TGTGCCAGCAAGGAAGGGGGGACAGGGGGCTACGAGCAGTACTTC. Residues: CASKEGGTGGYEQYF.